This record concerns one TCR beta chain sequence. The data originate from a study of blood T cell repertoires in COVID-19. Study-level information: Spain, Italy and the United States supplied samples that represented acute and convalescent COVID-19. PBMCs, B-cell-depleted T cells, or T cells provided the cDNA or gDNA that made up the material.

Germline values: CDR1 MDHEN, CDR2 SYDVKM. Trimming took off 7 bases at V and 6 bases at J, with 10 bases between the two ends. This CDR3 is 12 amino acids long. In the source study's methods: Amplified reference gene primers provided the basis for estimating nucleated cell counts. Sequenced by immunoSEQ multiplex PCR; TCRdb stores in-frame clones only, minus some. That table gives V, J and clone size, and the DNA gave D and trimming. Of approximately 180,000 clones listed, roughly 88% are singletons. V gene TRBV28 combines with J gene TRBJ2-1; TRBD2 might be the D (5 bases). This clonotype was obtained from a man in his fifties or sixties with acute or convalescent COVID-19. Sequences were obtained from peripheral blood. The CDR3 sequence is CASTRETNEQFF. CDR3 bases: TGTGCCAGCACGAGGGAAACCAATGAGCAGTTCTTC.